This T cell receptor (beta chain) was identified in a study of T cells after yellow fever vaccination. TCRdb analysed the 5' RACE reads with MiXCR anew, one entry per CDR3 protein. The sample has 550,000 to 750,000 distinct CDR3 sequences; less than 15% are singletons. Sequencing used PBMCs, obtained on the day of the yellow fever booster vaccination. The receptor's source is a man aged 25-45 years who received the YFV17D yellow fever vaccine.

The CDR3 reads CASSQDPHKGPANTGELFF. The CDR3 bases are TGCGCCAGCAGCCAAGATCCCCACAAGGGGCCCGCGAACACCGGGGAGCTGTTTTTT. The chain carries TRBV4-3 and TRBJ2-2; TRBD1 might be the D (5 bases). This CDR3 is 19 amino acids long. Germline loops: CDR1 LGHNA, CDR2 YSLEER. Between the trimmed V and J ends, which lost 0 bases and 0 bases, there was a span of 17 bases.